This T cell receptor (beta chain) came from a study of CD8+CD57+ T cells in acquired aplastic anemia. This clonotype was found many times. Patients who underwent sequencing had shown CD8+CD57+ cell expansion by flow cytometry. The study profiled TCR beta VDJ and CDR3 using genomic DNA as template. TCRdb recomputed calls from the reads with MiXCR, one row per CDR3 protein. The top ten clones hold 13% of a sample with fewer than 200,000 distinct CDR3 sequences, about 50% of them seen once. The CDR3 extends over 12 amino acids. Trimming pared 3 bases from V and 4 bases from J, leaving 4 bases between. The rearrangement uses TRBV12-3 or TRBV12-4 and TRBJ1-5; D call uncertain. This sequence was found in a human donor with aplastic anemia. Sequences were obtained from sorted CD4+, CD8+, or CD8+CD57+ T cells (not recorded which) from PBMCs. The CDR3 nucleotides read TGTGCCAGCAGTTTGCCGAATCAGCCCCAGCATTTT. It codes for CASSLPNQPQHF.